The entry below describes one TCR beta chain. Enrolled during active infection, Seattle patients were then followed longitudinally. The data were taken from a study of blood T cell repertoires in COVID-19. Study overall: PBMCs, B-cell-depleted T cells, or T cells provided the cDNA or gDNA that made up the material.

Original processing notes: Reference gene primer amplification yielded estimated nucleated cell counts. Using immunoSEQ multiplex PCR, the repertoire was profiled, and TCRdb retains in-frame clones only, with some absent. The V and J calls and the clone size are those of that table, but D and trimming were determined from the DNA. The sample consists of fewer than 300,000 clones, approximately 91% of them appearing once. The sample comprised peripheral blood. The receptor's source is a woman in her twenties or thirties with COVID-19, enrolled during active disease.

CDR3 protein: CASSLGTGYEQYF. Here the CDR3 DNA reads TGTGCCAGCAGTTTGGGGACTGGCTACGAGCAGTACTTC. The chain has TRBV6-5 and TRBJ2-7, with TRBD2 as a possible D gene (6 bases). The CDR3 is made up of 13 amino acids. Per germline, CDR1 MNHEY and CDR2 SVGAGI. Trimming cost V 4 bases and J 3 bases, with 10 bases left between them.